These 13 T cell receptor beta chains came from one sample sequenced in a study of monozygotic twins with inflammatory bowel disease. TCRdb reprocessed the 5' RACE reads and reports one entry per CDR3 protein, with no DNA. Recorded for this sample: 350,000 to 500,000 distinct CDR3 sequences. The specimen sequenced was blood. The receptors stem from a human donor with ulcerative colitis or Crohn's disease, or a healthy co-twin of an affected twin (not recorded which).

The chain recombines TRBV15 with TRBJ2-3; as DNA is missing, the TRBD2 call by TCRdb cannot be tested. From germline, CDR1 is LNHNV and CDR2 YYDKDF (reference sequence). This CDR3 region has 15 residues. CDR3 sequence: CATSRGGLFTDTQYF.

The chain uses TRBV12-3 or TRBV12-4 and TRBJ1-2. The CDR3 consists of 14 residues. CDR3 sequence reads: CASSPKDGWTGYTF.

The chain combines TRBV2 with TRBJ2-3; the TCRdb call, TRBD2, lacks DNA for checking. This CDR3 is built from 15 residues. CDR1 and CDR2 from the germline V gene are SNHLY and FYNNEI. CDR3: CASRRTSVMTDTQYF.

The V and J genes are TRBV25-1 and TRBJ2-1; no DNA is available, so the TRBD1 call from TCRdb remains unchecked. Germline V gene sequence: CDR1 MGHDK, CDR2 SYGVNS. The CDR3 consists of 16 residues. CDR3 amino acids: CASSERQGGSYNEQFF.

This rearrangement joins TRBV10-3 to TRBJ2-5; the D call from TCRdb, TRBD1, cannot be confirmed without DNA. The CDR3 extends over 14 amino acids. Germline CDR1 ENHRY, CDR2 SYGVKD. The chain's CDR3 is CAISDGGAKETQYF.

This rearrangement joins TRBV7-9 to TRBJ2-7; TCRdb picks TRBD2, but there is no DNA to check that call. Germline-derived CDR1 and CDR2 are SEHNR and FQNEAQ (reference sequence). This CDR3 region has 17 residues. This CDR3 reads CASSPRLSGGNSYEQYF.

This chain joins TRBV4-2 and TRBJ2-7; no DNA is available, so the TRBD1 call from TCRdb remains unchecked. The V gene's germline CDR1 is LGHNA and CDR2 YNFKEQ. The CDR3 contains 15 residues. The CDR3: CASSSPGTGTYEQYF.

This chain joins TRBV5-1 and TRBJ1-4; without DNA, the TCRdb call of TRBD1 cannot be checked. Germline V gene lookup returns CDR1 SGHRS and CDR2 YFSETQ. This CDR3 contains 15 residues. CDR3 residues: CASSFSGGLNEKLFF.

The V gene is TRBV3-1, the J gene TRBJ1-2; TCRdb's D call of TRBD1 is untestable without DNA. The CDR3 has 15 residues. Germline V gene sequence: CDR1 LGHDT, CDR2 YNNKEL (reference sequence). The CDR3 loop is CASSPYGTGPAGYTF.

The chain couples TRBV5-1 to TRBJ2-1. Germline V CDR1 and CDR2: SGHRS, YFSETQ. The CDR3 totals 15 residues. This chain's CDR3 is CASSITGGSYNEQFF.

This CDR3 reads CASSSREGEGAFF. This rearrangement joins TRBV5-1 to TRBJ1-1. Germline loops: CDR1 SGHRS, CDR2 YFSETQ. CDR3 length: 13 residues.

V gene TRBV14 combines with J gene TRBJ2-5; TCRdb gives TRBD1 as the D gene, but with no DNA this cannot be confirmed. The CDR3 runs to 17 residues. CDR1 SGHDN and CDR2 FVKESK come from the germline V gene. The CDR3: CASSQGLGARGSETQYF.

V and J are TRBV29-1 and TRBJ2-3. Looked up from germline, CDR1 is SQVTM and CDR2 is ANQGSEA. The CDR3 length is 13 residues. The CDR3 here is CSVEDSAVDTQYF.